The source of this TCR beta chain is a study of identical twins (dated by TCRdb to between 2015 and 2016). As for the study more broadly: The study deep-sequenced TCR alpha and beta repertoires from monozygotic twins, unrelated adults of various ages and cord blood to test whether fetal clonotypes persist. To rule out contamination, the twin experiments were replicated at different times with different library preparation protocols. General findings and caveats noted by the study authors: Excess twin sharing in beta out-of-frame sequences was weaker because fewer shared sequences lowered the signal-to-noise ratio. In monozygotic twins, out-of-frame TCR alpha sharing was systematically underestimated by recombination models, although the models agreed with sharing between unrelated individuals. Zero-insertion analyses could be partly confounded by invariant T cells such as MAIT and iNKT, although diverse VJ usage argued against such confounding for most clonotypes. Fewer insertions were carried by abundant cord blood beta clonotypes; a weaker similar trend was observed in young adult naive repertoires, while no such trend was observed in memory repertoires. Conclusions relied on cross-sectional statistical analysis, since the same donors could not be followed over many years. Compared with coincidental sharing between unrelated individuals, out-of-frame TCR alpha sequences shared between twins had an excess of sequences with low generation probability.

Receptor libraries were prepared by 5' RACE. The sequencer was an Illumina HiSeq 2000. Template switching introduced a universal primer binding site; the final cDNA contained a unique molecular identifier, enabling accurate counting of TCR cDNA molecules. Specific primers in the conserved constant-segment region were used to synthesize first-strand cDNA for the TCR alpha and beta chains. Each cDNA library was double barcoded, with a SMART-Mk sample barcode plus Illumina barcodes, to control for contamination. TruSeq adapter sequences and Illumina sample barcodes were added in two successive PCR steps. The Illumina HiSeq platform was used with custom primers to sequence TCR alpha and beta cDNA libraries. The authors' analysis ran thus. MiGEC was used to process raw reads and extract unique molecular identifiers, and MiXCR was used to find CDR3 positions. For each individual, recombination models were inferred using an EM algorithm with the repgenHMM and IGoR tools. Shared clonotype analysis was performed with the tcR package in R, normalizing sharing by the product of cloneset sizes. To study raw recombination free of thymic and clonal selection effects, out-of-frame nonproductive sequences were analyzed. TCRdb's own reprocessing of the public reads used fastp at Q25 and MiXCR and kept productive beta chains. Each CDR3 protein appears once, grouped with its most common genes and DNA. TCRdb's processing, not the authors', yielded these V and J calls. Recorded for this sample are about 790,000 distinct CDR3 sequences; roughly 18% of them occurred a single time. Roughly 14% of the sample comes from the top ten.

All donors were healthy Caucasians. The twin cohort comprised three pairs of female monozygotic twins, all aged roughly 18 to 30 years. Peripheral blood mononuclear cells were used as the source from which RNA for TCR libraries was isolated. Details on this clonotype: No cognate antigen has been identified for it. No much larger clone exists at a distance of one base, and base qualities are not known.

These data were also filed under a second study, of T cells expressing NK-cell markers. The second investigation adds: Three sorted T-cell subsets (CD3+CD56+NKG2C+, CD3+CD56+NKG2C- and CD3+CD56-NKG2C+) from 7 to 9 donors had their TCR beta-chain repertoires profiled. Among the eight sequenced donors, only one was HCMV-seronegative, while the other seven were HCMV-seropositive. In several experiments an anti-gammadeltaTCR antibody was added to restrict sorting to alphabetaTCR-expressing T cells. For six donors, the dominant CD3+CD56+NKG2C+ clonotypes were among the top 10 CD8+ clonotypes and accounted for 1.0-7.0% of CD8+ T cells. Those dominant clonotypes were again the most abundant among CD3+CD56-NKG2C+ cells in a few donors, at roughly 25-60.1%. Whether the expanded NKG2C-expressing T cell clones were specific for HCMV antigens was left unclear. All eight donors whose samples were sequenced were randomly selected healthy volunteers, three of them men and five women. A commercial ELISA kit detecting HCMV-specific IgG in serum was used to determine HCMV serostatus. For several donors, bulk peripheral blood T-cell repertoires were additionally sequenced from unsorted PBMC. MIGEC was used to demultiplex reads and group reads by UMI, and MiTCR was used to assemble and quantify clonotypes. To exclude erroneous sequences, only TCR cDNA sequences supported by at least two reads were retained. The tcR package was used for downstream repertoire analysis, and clonotypes were matched between fractions using CDR3 nucleotide sequence together with V segment. VDJmatch was used to annotate antigen specificity against VDJdb, with one amino acid substitution in CDR3 permitted.

The sequencing sample was made of PBMCs. The TCR was taken from a woman aged 18-29 years in good health.

The DNA sequence is TGTGCCATCAGTGACTCCGGGACTAGCGGGGGGCTAGCCAAAAACATTCAGTACTTC. Its product reads: CAISDSGTSGGLAKNIQYF. Rearrangement joined TRBV10-3 to TRBJ2-4, and TRBD2 matches 15 of the central bases. The germline V gene supplies CDR1 ENHRY and CDR2 SYGVKD. The CDR3 contains 19 residues, cysteine and phenylalanine counted. Only the CDR3 portion is preserved as DNA: 57 bases, with reading frame beginning at the first base. V is trimmed back by 3 bases and J by 0 bases, and the junction contains 6 bases that no gene match accounts for.